This TCR beta chain was sequenced in a study of response to subunit inactivated influenza vaccine (dated by TCRdb to 2016 to 2019). Study-wide context: To follow how T cells responded to a trivalent subunit inactivated influenza vaccine, the researchers relied on deep quantitative profiling of the T cell receptor repertoire.

Study-wide findings and limitations: According to the authors, only a limited number of new T cells may be recruited by each seasonal influenza vaccination.

Worth noting for this clonotype: No cognate antigen has been identified for it. Per-base quality was not reported, and no clone a single base away is much larger than it.

The germline V gene (reference sequence) gives CDR1 as DFQATT and CDR2 as SNEGSKA. Trimming accounts for 2 bases at V and 4 bases at J, while the number of junction bases matched to no gene is 12. CDR3 length: 17 amino acids, cysteine to phenylalanine. Just the 51-base CDR3 DNA is kept, in frame starting at base 1. Library preparation employed RT-PCR. The data were produced on an Illumina HiSeq 2500. The public reads were quality trimmed at Q25 with fastp and then assembled into clones with MiXCR by TCRdb, keeping productive beta chains. Every distinct CDR3 protein forms one entry, paired with its most common genes and DNA. This sample gives 650,000 to 800,000 distinct CDR3 sequences in total; roughly 13% of them show up just once. The ten most abundant clones make up roughly 6.4% of the sample.

This specimen was PBMCs from blood, taken 14 to 15 days before vaccination. Recombination joined TRBV20-1 with TRBJ2-5; TRBD2 aligns with 11 central bases. The source is a man aged 45-65 years who received an inactivated influenza vaccine. Donor details come from another sample of the same person, matched by shared clones. The nucleotide sequence reads TGCAGTGCTAGATACTGGGCAAGGCTAGCGGGAGGAGAGACCCAGTACTTC. This yields the protein CSARYWARLAGGETQYF.